This TCR beta chain was recorded in a study of cytotoxic CD8 clonotypes in ibrutinib-treated CLL. The method was immunoSEQ multiplex PCR; TCRdb's version includes in-frame clones alone and lacks a portion of them. The data show tens of thousands of clones, 55% to 80% seen once. The CDR3 extends over 14 amino acids. The V and J ends lost 4 bases and 3 bases, in that order; junction bases with no gene match: 7. The germline V gene has CDR1 SGHRS and CDR2 YFSETQ. This clone has a handful of counts. This rearrangement joins TRBV5-1 to TRBJ2-7; 7 positions match TRBD2. The sequencing used PBMCs, collected after 12 months of ibrutinib treatment. The receptor comes from a human donor with chronic lymphocytic leukemia. The CDR3 sequence is CASSQSGLDYEQYF. CDR3 in DNA: TGCGCCAGCAGCCAGAGCGGACTAGACTACGAGCAGTACTTC.